The source of this T cell receptor beta chain is a study of shared clonotypes between healthy human individuals. In this sample, this clone turned up a few times. Replicate PCRs for unsorted PBMC used about 0.3 ug DNA (roughly 29,000 T cell genomes). Sequenced by immunoSEQ multiplex PCR; TCRdb stores in-frame clones only, minus some. The profile shows hundreds of thousands of clones, about 80% of them singletons. The sequence was collected from a woman aged 40 to 50 in good health. Some clones in this sample may be carry-over from other donors' samples. Sequences were obtained from PBMCs.

DNA for the CDR3: TGCAGCGTTCAAACTCGGGACAGGGGGAGGTCTAACACTGAAGCTTTCTTT. Translating gives CSVQTRDRGRSNTEAFF. V is TRBV29-1 and J is TRBJ1-1; 11 bases agree with TRBD1. The CDR3 runs to 17 residues. Looked up from germline, CDR1 is SQVTM and CDR2 is ANQGSEA. Germline trimming cut 5 bases from V and 2 bases from J; bases unmatched to any gene: 13.